The next 21 T cell receptor beta chains were all read from a single sample in a study of CD8 T cells in ankylosing spondylitis. Study-level points and caveats: About 8 highly homologous variants made up a TCR beta motif, and this motif appeared characteristic of ankylosing spondylitis blood.

Each CDR3 protein is one row after TCRdb ran MiXCR on the 5' RACE reads. The profile shows 400,000 or so distinct CDR3 sequences, more than 25% of them singletons. Their target antigens are unknown. Sequencing used blood, either unsorted or a sorted T cell fraction (not recorded which). The source of these receptors is a male donor with ankylosing spondylitis.

This clonotype was seen a few times. This chain uses TRBV29-1 with TRBJ2-5; 9 bases are a match to TRBD2. This CDR3 contains 17 residues. Germline CDR1 SQVTM, CDR2 ANQGSEA. V shed 0 bases, J shed 1 base, and the junction held 9 bases outside the gene matches. This CDR3 is CSVEDRGLAGIQETQYF. CDR3 bases: TGCAGCGTTGAAGATCGAGGGCTAGCGGGAATCCAAGAGACCCAGTACTTC.

The chain joins TRBV4-1 to TRBJ1-5; D call uncertain. V was shortened by 4 bases and J by 2 bases, with 15 bases between the two germline ends. Germline V lookup: CDR1 MGHRA, CDR2 YSYEKL. The CDR3 runs to 16 residues. CDR3 sequence (DNA): TGCGCCAGCAGCCCCCCCTGGGCGCGGGGCAATCAGCCCCAGCATTTT. Protein sequence: CASSPPWARGNQPQHF.

This clonotype was found a few times. The chain carries TRBV29-1 and TRBJ2-1; 11 bases are shared with TRBD2. CDR1 is SQVTM, CDR2 ANQGSEA, per germline. V lost 7 bases, J lost 8 bases, and 7 bases stayed unmatched. This CDR3 has 13 amino acids. This CDR3 reads CSALSGRAYEQFF. CDR3 DNA: TGCAGCGCCCTTAGCGGGAGGGCCTATGAGCAGTTCTTC.

This clonotype was observed once. In DNA form, the CDR3 reads TGTGCCAGCAGCCAAGGCGGACAGGCCACAGATACGCAGTATTTT. This codes for CASSQGGQATDTQYF. The V gene is TRBV3-1, the J gene TRBJ2-3, with 7 bases identical to TRBD1. V shed 1 base, J shed 2 bases, and the junction held 3 bases outside the gene matches. Germline assignment: CDR1 LGHDT and CDR2 YNNKEL (reference sequence). This CDR3 has 15 amino acids.

This clonotype has more than one count but fewer than ten. The chain carries TRBV5-1 and TRBJ2-3; TRBD2 might be the D (6 bases). Germline V lookup: CDR1 SGHRS, CDR2 YFSETQ. Trimming took 4 bases from V and 6 from J, leaving 15 bases between them. The CDR3 consists of 14 residues. The CDR3 region is CASSLGPGVDTQYF. As DNA, the CDR3 is TGCGCCAGCAGCCTAGGCCCGGGGGTTGATACGCAGTATTTT.

This clonotype was counted only a few times. The chain carries TRBV5-1 and TRBJ2-1; the match to TRBD2 covers 7 bases. The V gene's germline CDR1 is SGHRS and CDR2 YFSETQ. The CDR3 length is 15 residues. The trim removed 6 bases at V and 6 bases at J, leaving 12 bases unmatched. The CDR3 DNA reads as TGCGCCAGCAACCCGACGGGGAGGGTTGGCAATGAGCAGTTCTTC. This encodes CASNPTGRVGNEQFF.

This sequence joins TRBV30 and TRBJ1-6, with a possible D match to TRBD1 (5 bases). Trimming stripped 2 bases from V and 5 bases from J, with 10 bases between. The CDR3 totals 14 residues. Germline-derived CDR1 and CDR2 are GTSNPN and SVGIG (reference sequence). This chain's CDR3 is CAWSPGQDNSPLHF. In DNA form, the CDR3 reads TGTGCCTGGAGTCCCGGACAAGATAATTCACCCCTCCACTTT.

The CDR3 spells CASSLYLAGITDTQYF. The CDR3, as DNA: TGTGCCAGCAGTTTATATTTAGCGGGCATCACAGATACGCAGTATTTT. The gene calls are TRBV27 and TRBJ2-3; 7 positions match TRBD2. Germline trimming cut 1 base from V and 2 bases from J; bases unmatched to any gene: 6. CDR1 MNHEY and CDR2 SMNVEV come from the germline V gene (reference sequence). This CDR3 spans 16 amino acids.

The chain is built from TRBV20-1 and TRBJ2-1, with unresolved D. V was trimmed by 6 bases and J by 4 bases, leaving 16 bases between them. CDR3 size: 14 residues. In germline, CDR1 is DFQATT, CDR2 SNEGSKA (reference sequence). CDR3 DNA: TGCAGTGCCAAGGTCATACAGATATACAATGAGCAGTTCTTC. This encodes CSAKVIQIYNEQFF.

The chain links TRBV5-1 to TRBJ2-3; the D call may be TRBD1 or TRBD2 (5 bases each). Germline CDR1 and CDR2: SGHRS and YFSETQ. This CDR3 comprises 15 residues. The V gene lost 3 bases and the J gene lost 0 bases, with 11 bases spanning the gap. CDR3 in DNA: TGCGCCAGCAGCTGGGGGACCCCTAGCACAGATACGCAGTATTTT. Its translation is CASSWGTPSTDTQYF.

The gene calls are TRBV15 and TRBJ2-5, with D tentatively TRBD2 (6 bases). The germline V gene encodes CDR1 LNHNV and CDR2 YYDKDF (reference sequence). The CDR3 sequence is 16 residues long. Trimming left V 2 bases short and J 4 bases short, with 17 bases between. The CDR3 protein is CATSRRFGGRGETQYF. In nucleotides, the CDR3 is TGTGCCACCAGCAGAAGGTTTGGAGGGCGAGGAGAGACCCAGTACTTC. Looking up the rest from reference TRBV15 and TRBJ2-5 gives the full variable domain: DAMVIQNPRYQVTQFGKPVTLSCSQTLNHNVMYWYQQKSSQAPKLLFHYYDKDFNNEADTPDNFQSRRPNTSFCFLDIRSPGLGDTAMYLCATSRRFGGRGETQYFGPGTRLLVL.

J is TRBJ1-2 and V is TRBV4-2; D is unresolved. Germline V gives CDR1 LGHNA, CDR2 YNFKEQ. CDR3 length: 11 amino acids. V was cut by 2 bases and J by 9 bases, with 7 bases left in between. The CDR3 sequence is CASSQRDSYTF. In DNA form, the CDR3 reads TGTGCCAGCAGCCAAAGGGATAGCTACACCTTC.

This clonotype has a count of ten or more. The V and J genes are TRBV5-1 and TRBJ2-3, with TRBD2 matching over 8 bases. The CDR3 loop spans 15 amino acids. J was trimmed by 6 bases and V by 3 bases; bases with no gene match: 9. Looked up from germline, CDR1 is SGHRS and CDR2 is YFSETQ. CDR3 region: CASSSEGLAPDTQYF. CDR3 DNA sequence: TGCGCCAGCAGCTCGGAAGGACTAGCCCCGGATACGCAGTATTTT.

This clonotype was observed a handful of times. V and J are TRBV16 and TRBJ2-1; 10 bases match TRBD2. CDR3 length equals 14 residues. Unmatched junction bases numbered 7, after V lost 4 bases and J lost 10 bases. The germline CDR1 and CDR2 sequences are KGHSY and FQNENV. The CDR3 sequence is CASSLQAGGLEQFF. DNA of the CDR3: TGTGCCAGCAGCCTCCAAGCGGGAGGGCTAGAGCAGTTCTTC.

The chain carries TRBV7-2 and TRBJ2-5, with D unclear. V dropped 3 bases and J dropped 5 bases, with 16 bases sitting between them. In germline, CDR1 is SGHTA, CDR2 FQGNSA. The CDR3 runs to 15 residues. The chain's CDR3 is CASSFQPSTLETQYF. The CDR3, as DNA: TGTGCCAGCAGCTTTCAGCCGAGTACCTTGGAGACCCAGTACTTC.

This chain connects TRBV3-1 to TRBJ2-1; tentatively, D is TRBD2 (5 bases). Germline V lookup: CDR1 LGHDT, CDR2 YNNKEL (reference sequence). The CDR3 length is 15 residues. V lost 5 bases and J lost 5, with 16 bases in between. The CDR3 DNA is TGTGCCAGCAGCTACAGCGGTTCGTTGAACAATGAGCAGTTCTTC. It translates to CASSYSGSLNNEQFF.

The V gene is TRBV7-8, the J gene TRBJ2-1; 12 bases are shared with TRBD2. The CDR3 loop spans 16 amino acids. Per germline, CDR1 SGHVS and CDR2 FQNEAQ. The trim removed 5 bases at V and 7 bases at J, leaving 9 bases unmatched. The CDR3 DNA follows: TGTGCCAGCAGCCTCATTACGACTAGCGGGAGAAATGAGCAGTTCTTC. This translates into CASSLITTSGRNEQFF.

This clonotype was seen a handful of times. This chain uses TRBV10-3 with TRBJ2-3; TRBD1 matches 10 bases. The CDR3 is made up of 15 amino acids. Germline V lookup: CDR1 ENHRY, CDR2 SYGVKD. V shed 6 bases and J 4 bases; nucleotides not matched to a gene: 7. CDR3 in DNA: TGTGCCATCAGCACCGGGACAGGGGACCCAGATACGCAGTATTTT. Amino acid sequence: CAISTGTGDPDTQYF.

The chain recombines TRBV7-9 with TRBJ2-1; 8 bases match TRBD2. Trimming removed 6 bases from V and 6 bases from J; junction bases left unmatched: 16. CDR1 SEHNR and CDR2 FQNEAQ come from the germline V gene (reference sequence). This CDR3 has 17 residues. CDR3 region: CASRQTFSGSFSNEQFF. The CDR3 bases are TGTGCCAGCAGACAGACATTCAGCGGGAGTTTCTCCAATGAGCAGTTCTTC.

This clonotype appeared a few times. The J gene is TRBJ2-1, the V gene TRBV20-1; 13 bases line up with TRBD2. V lost 6 bases, J lost 6 bases, and 5 bases stayed unmatched. The CDR3 spans 14 residues. Germline CDR1 reads DFQATT; CDR2 reads SNEGSKA (reference sequence). The CDR3, as DNA: TGCAGTGCAGCGACTAGCGGGAGGTCCAATGAGCAGTTCTTC. Protein: CSAATSGRSNEQFF.

The chain couples TRBV14 to TRBJ2-3, with 9 nucleotides matching TRBD2. Germline V gene sequence: CDR1 SGHDN, CDR2 FVKESK. J lost 3 bases, V lost 4 bases, and 2 bases had no gene match. This CDR3 spans 14 amino acids. CDR3 nucleotide sequence: TGTGCCAGCAGCCTAGCGGGAGAAACAGATACGCAGTATTTT. Protein sequence: CASSLAGETDTQYF. Combining the CDR3 with reference TRBV14 and TRBJ2-3 gives the whole variable domain EAGVTQFPSHSVIEKGQTVTLRCDPISGHDNLYWYRRVMGKEIKFLLHFVKESKQDESGMPNNRFLAERTGGTYSTLKVQPAELEDSGVYFCASSLAGETDTQYFGPGTRLTVL.